These 28 T cell receptor beta chains came from one sample sequenced in a study of blood T cell repertoires in COVID-19. Profiled with immunoSEQ multiplex PCR; TCRdb holds only in-frame clones, not every one. The table has about 320,000 clones, roughly 90% seen once. Sequencing was done on a sample of PBMCs or T cells enriched from blood (not recorded which). The receptors derive from a woman aged 25 to 39 who had been exposed to COVID-19.

The genes are TRBV9 and TRBJ1-3, with no clear D. The germline CDR1 and CDR2 sequences are SGDLS and YYNGEE. This CDR3 is built from 16 residues. With 3 bases removed from V and 4 bases from J, the gap between germline ends came to 17 bases. The CDR3 DNA reads as TGTGCCAGCAGCGATCTAGGCGGGAGATTCGGAAACACCATATATTTT. Translation: CASSDLGGRFGNTIYF.

This chain joins TRBV29-1 and TRBJ1-2, with 8 bases fitting TRBD1. Germline V gene data show CDR1 as SQVTM and CDR2 as ANQGSEA. V dropped 6 bases and J dropped 8; count of bases not matched to a gene: 11. This CDR3 region has 13 residues. CDR3: CSVELRGLRGYTF. In DNA, the CDR3 is TGCAGCGTCGAACTCAGGGGGCTAAGGGGCTACACCTTC.

Here the CDR3 DNA reads TGTGCCAGCAGTGAATTGGGGGAGGGGATCGCTGAAGCTTTCTTT. Its protein product is CASSELGEGIAEAFF. V and J are TRBV2 and TRBJ1-1, with D possibly being TRBD1 (5 bases). V lost 2 bases and J lost 6, with 16 bases in between. Germline-derived CDR1 and CDR2 are SNHLY and FYNNEI. The CDR3 length is 15 residues.

This clone came up a few times. V usage is TRBV7-8 and J usage is TRBJ2-2, with no clear D. Germline values: CDR1 SGHVS, CDR2 FQNEAQ. The CDR3 sequence is 14 residues long. The V gene lost 4 bases and the J gene lost 5 bases, with 11 bases spanning the gap. CDR3 region: CASSSRGGTGELFF. The CDR3 nucleotides are TGTGCCAGCAGCTCCCGTGGCGGAACCGGGGAGCTGTTTTTT.

The rearrangement links TRBV19 to TRBJ2-6; the D gene is possibly TRBD1 (6 bases). Trimming took 1 base from V and 1 from J, leaving 11 bases between them. The V gene's germline CDR1 is LNHDA and CDR2 SQIVND (reference sequence). The CDR3 spans 17 residues. The CDR3 nucleotides are TGTGCCAGTAGTATAGGGACAGACCCGTCTGGGGCCAACGTCCTGACTTTC. Translating it yields CASSIGTDPSGANVLTF.

V and J are TRBV9 and TRBJ2-7; D may be TRBD2 (5 bases). Germline assignment: CDR1 SGDLS and CDR2 YYNGEE. The CDR3 totals 14 residues. Trimming shortened V by 3 bases and J by 5 bases, and 15 bases separated the two germline ends. DNA for the CDR3: TGTGCCAGCAGCGCCCGACGGGAAGGGAACGAGCAGTACTTC. Encoded protein: CASSARREGNEQYF. The whole variable domain, filled in from reference TRBV9 and TRBJ2-7, reads DSGVTQTPKHLITATGQRVTLRCSPRSGDLSVYWYQQSLDQGLQFLIQYYNGEERAKGNILERFSAQQFPDLHSELNLSSLELGDSALYFCASSARREGNEQYFGPGTRLTVT.

This rearrangement joins TRBV12-3 or TRBV12-4 to TRBJ2-5, with D perhaps matching TRBD2 (6 bases). This CDR3 has 12 amino acids. The ends were cut back, 4 bases at V and 14 bases at J, with 17 bases in the middle. CDR3 in DNA: TGTGCCAGCAGTTCCGGCGGGACTCCTTTTTACTTC. Its translation: CASSSGGTPFYF.

The rearrangement links TRBV18 to TRBJ1-1; D perhaps matches TRBD1 (5 bases). Trimming removed 4 bases at V and 4 bases at J, with 16 bases between. The CDR3 runs to 15 residues. Per the germline V gene, CDR1 is KGHSH and CDR2 is LQKENI. The CDR3 reads CASSQRAGQGTEAFF. CDR3 bases: TGTGCCAGCTCACAACGGGCAGGGCAAGGCACTGAAGCTTTCTTT. Filled out from reference TRBV18 and TRBJ1-1, the complete variable domain reads NAGVMQNPRHLVRRRGQEARLRCSPMKGHSHVYWYRQLPEEGLKFMVYLQKENIIDESGMPKERFSAEFPKEGPSILRIQQVVRGDSAAYFCASSQRAGQGTEAFFGQGTRLTVV.

V usage is TRBV28 and J usage is TRBJ2-7, with D tentatively TRBD2 (6 bases). The CDR3 is made up of 15 amino acids. Germline V gene data show CDR1 as MDHEN and CDR2 as SYDVKM. Trimming took 4 bases from V and 0 from J, leaving 13 bases between them. DNA of the CDR3: TGTGCCAGCAGTTCCTGGGACGGGGGCTCCTACGAGCAGTACTTC. It translates to CASSSWDGGSYEQYF.

This chain uses TRBV11-2 with TRBJ2-6; 7 nucleotides align to TRBD1. Germline loops: CDR1 SGHAT, CDR2 FQNNGV. V gave up 1 base and J gave up 2 bases; unmatched junction bases: 11. The CDR3 runs to 19 residues. This CDR3 reads CASSLVRGPTGAGANVLTF. CDR3 nucleotide sequence: TGTGCCAGCAGCTTAGTAAGGGGGCCCACAGGGGCTGGGGCCAACGTCCTGACTTTC.

Note on this clone: Additional DNA sequences in this sample encode the identical CDR3. V and J are TRBV11-3 and TRBJ1-1; no reliable D call. CDR1 SGHNT and CDR2 YENEEA come from the germline V gene. V lost 2 bases, J lost 1 base, and 5 bases lay in between. The CDR3 contains 13 residues. The CDR3: CASSLTGNTEAFF. CDR3 DNA: TGTGCCAGCAGCTTAACGGGGAACACTGAAGCTTTCTTT.

This sequence joins TRBV21-1 and TRBJ2-1; the table's D call TRBD2 went unverified against the DNA. TRBV21-1 is a documented pseudogene. This CDR3 contains 15 residues. CDR3 sequence reads: CASSKGALGDNEQFF. CDR3 sequence (DNA): TGTGCCAGCAGCAAAGGAGCGCTAGGAGACAATGAGCAGTTCTTC.

The chain recombines TRBV29-1 with TRBJ1-1; perhaps TRBD1 as D (5 bases). There are 14 residues in the CDR3. Germline CDR1 SQVTM, CDR2 ANQGSEA. Trimming took off 0 bases at V and 5 bases at J, with 13 bases between the two ends. The CDR3 coding sequence is TGCAGCGTTGAAGATCCCGGGGGGGGAACTGAAGCTTTCTTT. It yields the protein CSVEDPGGGTEAFF.

This clone was seen only once. The chain uses TRBV27 and TRBJ1-5, with 12 bases lining up with TRBD1. Germline CDR1 MNHEY, CDR2 SMNVEV (reference sequence). Unmatched junction bases numbered 5, after V lost 6 bases and J lost 2 bases. The CDR3 is made up of 16 amino acids. The DNA of the CDR3 is TGTGCCAGCAGGGGGACAGGGGGCGCGGGCAATCAGCCCCAGCATTTT. Its protein is CASRGTGGAGNQPQHF.

The V call is TRBV5-4, the J call TRBJ2-7; unclear D gene. Germline CDR1 is SGHNT and CDR2 is YYREEE (reference sequence). This CDR3 region has 11 residues. The V gene lost 0 bases and the J gene lost 5 bases, with 3 bases spanning the gap. The CDR3 sequence is CASSLADEQYF. The CDR3 DNA reads as TGTGCCAGCAGCTTGGCCGACGAGCAGTACTTC.

This clone appeared a few times. The chain links TRBV9 to TRBJ2-3; weak D call: TRBD1 (5 bases). Trimming pared 3 bases from V and 2 bases from J, leaving 13 bases between. Germline V CDR1 and CDR2: SGDLS, YYNGEE. There are 15 residues in the CDR3. As DNA, the CDR3 is TGTGCCAGCAGCGCCAGACAGCCCGACACAGATACGCAGTATTTT. Translation gives CASSARQPDTDTQYF.

This chain joins TRBV6-5 and TRBJ2-2; 7 bases fit TRBD1. Germline-derived CDR1 and CDR2 are MNHEY and SVGAGI. J lost 6 bases, V lost 6 bases, and 7 bases had no gene match. The CDR3 spans 14 residues. In DNA form, the CDR3 reads TGTGCCAGCAGGTCGCGACAGGGTTCCGGGGAGCTGTTTTTT. Translation: CASRSRQGSGELFF.

V gene TRBV5-1 combines with J gene TRBJ2-3; 12 bases are a match to TRBD1. V lost 4 bases and J lost 5; bases outside the gene matches: 2. CDR1 is SGHRS, CDR2 YFSETQ, per germline. The CDR3 totals 14 residues. CDR3 amino acids: CASSRDRGQDTQYF. The CDR3 DNA reads TGCGCCAGCAGCCGGGACAGGGGGCAAGATACGCAGTATTTT.

The gene calls are TRBV3-1 (or the pseudogene TRBV3-2) and TRBJ2-1, with TRBD2 identical over 8 bases. V shed 1 base and J 15 bases; nucleotides not matched to a gene: 8. The CDR3 is made up of 13 amino acids. Germline CDR1 LGHDT, CDR2 YNNKEL (reference sequence). This CDR3 reads CASSQVSGLATFF. The CDR3 region has the DNA TGTGCCAGCAGCCAAGTCAGTGGACTAGCAACGTTCTTC.

This chain links TRBV6-5 with TRBJ2-5, with D tentatively TRBD2 (6 bases). There are 16 residues in the CDR3. The germline V and J ends were trimmed by 2 bases and 4 bases, with 17 bases remaining between them. Germline CDR1 and CDR2: MNHEY and SVGAGI. The CDR3 region has the DNA TGTGCCAGCAGTTACGGCGGGGTACGTGGGGGAGAGACCCAGTACTTC. Amino acid sequence: CASSYGGVRGGETQYF.

This chain uses TRBV19 with TRBJ1-5, with 8 bases that match TRBD1. Germline V gene sequence: CDR1 LNHDA, CDR2 SQIVND (reference sequence). The CDR3 spans 15 residues. V lost 5 bases and J lost 0; bases outside the gene matches: 3. CDR3 region: CASSLTGASNQPQHF. CDR3 sequence (DNA): TGTGCCAGTAGTCTGACAGGGGCTAGCAATCAGCCCCAGCATTTT. Full variable domain (missing parts from reference TRBV19 and TRBJ1-5): DGGITQSPKYLFRKEGQNVTLSCEQNLNHDAMYWYRQDPGQGLRLIYYSQIVNDFQKGDIAEGYSVSREKKESFPLTVTSAQKNPTAFYLCASSLTGASNQPQHFGDGTRLSIL.

The V and J genes are TRBV5-1 and TRBJ1-1; the D is unclear. The CDR3 length is 14 residues. CDR1 is SGHRS and CDR2 is YFSETQ in the germline V gene. Trimming took off 0 bases at V and 5 bases at J, with 11 bases between the two ends. The CDR3 loop is CASSLEATGTEAFF. CDR3 sequence (DNA): TGCGCCAGCAGCTTGGAGGCGACGGGGACTGAAGCTTTCTTT. Looking up the rest from reference TRBV5-1 and TRBJ1-1 gives the full variable domain: KAGVTQTPRYLIKTRGQQVTLSCSPISGHRSVSWYQQTPGQGLQFLFEYFSETQRNKGNFPGRFSGRQFSNSRSEMNVSTLELGDSALYLCASSLEATGTEAFFGQGTRLTVV.

The V call is TRBV28, the J call TRBJ1-5; no clear D. Looked up from germline, CDR1 is MDHEN and CDR2 is SYDVKM. The CDR3 covers 16 residues. V lost 2 bases to trimming and J lost 7 bases, with 18 bases between them. Here the CDR3 DNA reads TGTGCCAGCAGTTTAGCGGGTTTGGCAGGTCAACAGCCCCAGCATTTT. This sequence encodes CASSLAGLAGQQPQHF.

V gene TRBV7-9 combines with J gene TRBJ1-4, with no clear D. Looked up from germline, CDR1 is SEHNR and CDR2 is FQNEAQ (reference sequence). V was pared by 4 bases and J by 8 bases, with 14 bases between. The CDR3 has 14 residues. CDR3 bases: TGTGCCAGCAGCTCCAGCCGCGGAGCGGAAAAACTGTTTTTT. Its protein is CASSSSRGAEKLFF.

The rearrangement joins TRBV19 to TRBJ1-1; 7 nucleotides align to TRBD1. The V gene's germline CDR1 is LNHDA and CDR2 SQIVND (reference sequence). CDR3 length equals 15 residues. The V gene end was trimmed by 10 bases and the J gene end by 0 bases; junction bases not matched to a gene: 11. In nucleotides, the CDR3 is TGTGCCACCACCGACAGGACAGGTTTGAACACTGAAGCTTTCTTT. Translation: CATTDRTGLNTEAFF.

The chain is built from TRBV7-2 and TRBJ2-5; 10 bases map to TRBD1. J gave up 5 bases and V 4 bases, and 7 bases lay outside the gene matches. CDR3 length: 15 residues. Germline lookup yields CDR1 SGHTA and CDR2 FQGNSA. The CDR3 sequence is CASSSGQGLMETQYF. In nucleotides, the CDR3 is TGTGCCAGCAGCTCGGGACAGGGGTTGATGGAGACCCAGTACTTC. The full variable domain, completed using reference TRBV7-2 and TRBJ2-5, is GAGVSQSPSNKVTEKGKDVELRCDPISGHTALYWYRQSLGQGLEFLIYFQGNSAPDKSGLPSDRFSAERTGGSVSTLTIQRTQQEDSAVYLCASSSGQGLMETQYFGPGTRLLVL.

This clone was recorded once. The chain has TRBV7-3 and TRBJ2-7; 7 bases fit TRBD1. Germline V gene sequence: CDR1 SGHTA, CDR2 FQGTGA. Losses at the gene ends were 5 bases for V and 4 bases for J; bases not matched to a gene: 11. This CDR3 region has 15 residues. The CDR3 reads CASSRGTGEGYEQYF. The CDR3 coding sequence is TGTGCCAGCAGCCGGGGAACAGGGGAAGGATACGAGCAGTACTTC.

The chain is built from TRBV7-9 and TRBJ1-3, with TRBD1 identical over 7 bases. This CDR3 has 16 amino acids. Germline CDR1 reads SEHNR; CDR2 reads FQNEAQ (reference sequence). Trimming removed 4 bases from V and 0 bases from J; junction bases left unmatched: 6. The CDR3 sequence: CASSSLGTVSGNTIYF. CDR3 bases: TGTGCCAGCAGCTCCCTTGGGACAGTCTCTGGAAACACCATATATTTT.